This T cell receptor (beta chain) was identified during a study of T cells after yellow fever vaccination. The V end was cut by 3 bases, the J end by 9 bases, with 22 bases between. The CDR3 consists of 16 residues. Germline V CDR1 and CDR2: KGHSH, LQKENI. One entry per CDR3 protein results from TCRdb running MiXCR on the 5' RACE reads. There are 100,000 to 150,000 distinct CDR3 sequences in the sample; 8% to 10% occur only once, and around 40% lies in the top ten. The sequences come from CD8+ T cells sorted from PBMCs, collected on the day of the yellow fever booster vaccination. The rearrangement links TRBV18 to TRBJ2-3; D is undetermined. This sequence originates from a man between 18 and 29 years old who received the YFV17D yellow fever vaccine. CDR3 coding DNA: TGTGCCAGCTCACCCGTTCGTTGGAATCTCGACGAAACGCAGTATTTT. It is translated as CASSPVRWNLDETQYF.